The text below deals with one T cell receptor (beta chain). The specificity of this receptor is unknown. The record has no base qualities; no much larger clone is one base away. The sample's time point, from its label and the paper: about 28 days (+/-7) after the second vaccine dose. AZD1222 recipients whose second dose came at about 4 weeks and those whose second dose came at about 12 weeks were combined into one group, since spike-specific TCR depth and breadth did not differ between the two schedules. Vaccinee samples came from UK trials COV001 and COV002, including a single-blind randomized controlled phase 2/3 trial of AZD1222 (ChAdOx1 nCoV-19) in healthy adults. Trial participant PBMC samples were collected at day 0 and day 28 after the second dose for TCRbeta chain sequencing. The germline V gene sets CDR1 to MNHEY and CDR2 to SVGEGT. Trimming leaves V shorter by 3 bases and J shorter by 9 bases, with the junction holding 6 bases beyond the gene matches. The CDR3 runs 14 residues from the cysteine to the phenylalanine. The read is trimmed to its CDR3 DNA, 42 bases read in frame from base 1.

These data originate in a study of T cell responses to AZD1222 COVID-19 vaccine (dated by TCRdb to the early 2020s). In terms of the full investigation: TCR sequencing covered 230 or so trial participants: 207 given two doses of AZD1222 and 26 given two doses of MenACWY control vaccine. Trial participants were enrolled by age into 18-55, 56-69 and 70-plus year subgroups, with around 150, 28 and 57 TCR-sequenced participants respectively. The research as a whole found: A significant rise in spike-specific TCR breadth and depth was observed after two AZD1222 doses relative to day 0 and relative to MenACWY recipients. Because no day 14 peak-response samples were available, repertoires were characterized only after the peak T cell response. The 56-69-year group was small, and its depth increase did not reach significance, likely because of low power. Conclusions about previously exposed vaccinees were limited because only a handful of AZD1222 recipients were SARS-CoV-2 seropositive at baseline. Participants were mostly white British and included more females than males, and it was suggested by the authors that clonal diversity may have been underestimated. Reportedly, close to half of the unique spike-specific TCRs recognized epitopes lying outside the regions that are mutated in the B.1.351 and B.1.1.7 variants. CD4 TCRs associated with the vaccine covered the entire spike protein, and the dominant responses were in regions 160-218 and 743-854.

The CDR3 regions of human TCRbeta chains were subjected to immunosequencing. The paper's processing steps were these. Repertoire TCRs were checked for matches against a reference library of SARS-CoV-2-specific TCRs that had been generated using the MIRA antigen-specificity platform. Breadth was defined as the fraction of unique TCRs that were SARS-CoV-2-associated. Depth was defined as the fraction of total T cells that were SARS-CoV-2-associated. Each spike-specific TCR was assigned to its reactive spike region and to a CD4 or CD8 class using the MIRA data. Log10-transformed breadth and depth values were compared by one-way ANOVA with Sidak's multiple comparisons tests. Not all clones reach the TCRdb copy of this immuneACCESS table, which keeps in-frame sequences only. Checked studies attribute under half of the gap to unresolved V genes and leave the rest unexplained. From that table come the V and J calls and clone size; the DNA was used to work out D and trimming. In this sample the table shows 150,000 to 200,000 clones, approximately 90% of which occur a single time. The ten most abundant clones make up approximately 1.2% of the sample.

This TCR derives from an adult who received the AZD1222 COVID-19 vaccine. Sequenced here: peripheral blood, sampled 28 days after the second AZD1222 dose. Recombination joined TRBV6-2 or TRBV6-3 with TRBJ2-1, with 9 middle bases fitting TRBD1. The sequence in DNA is TGTGCCAGCAGTTATTGGGACAGGGACGGTGAGCAGTTCTTC. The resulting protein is CASSYWDRDGEQFF.